The clone carrying this TCR beta chain was detected a few times. Its antigen is currently unknown. The data were taken from a study of response to subunit inactivated influenza vaccine. V lost 3 bases to trimming and J lost 4 bases; unmatched junction nucleotides: 3. This CDR3 has 13 residues. The germline V gene has CDR1 DFQATT and CDR2 SNEGSKA (reference sequence). TCRdb reprocessed the RT-PCR reads via MiXCR and lists one record per CDR3 protein. The table records approximately 250,000 distinct CDR3 sequences, roughly an eighth of them present only once. Notes on the study in general: New T cells are recruited in small numbers by each seasonal influenza vaccination, according to the authors' suggestion.

The sample in question was non-naive T cells sorted from PBMCs, obtained less than 15 days before vaccination. The source of this sequence is a man in his fifties or sixties who received an inactivated influenza vaccine. The chain has TRBV20-1 and TRBJ2-1; 7 bases map to TRBD1. CDR3: CSASQGVYNEQFF. DNA of the CDR3: TGCAGTGCTAGCCAGGGGGTGTACAATGAGCAGTTCTTC.